The 21 T cell receptor beta chains presented below share a single source sample, sequenced in a study of T cell responses to AZD1222 COVID-19 vaccine (dated by TCRdb to the early 2020s). To prepare the library, the immunoSEQ multiplex PCR assay was applied. TCRdb provides this immuneACCESS table in a form limited to in-frame rearrangements. Some clones are lacking; in checked studies, under half of them reflect an unresolved V gene, and why the rest are absent is not known. This sample is represented by 150,000 to 200,000 clones; around 90% of them were singletons. The ten largest clones represent roughly 10% of the sample. What this sample's time point label stands for: about 28 days (+/-7) after the second vaccine dose. This specimen consisted of peripheral blood, obtained 28 days after the second AZD1222 dose. Receptor source: an adult who received the AZD1222 COVID-19 vaccine.

V and J are TRBV28 and TRBJ2-7; D may be TRBD1 or TRBD2 (5 bases each). CDR3 size: 11 residues. Trimming pared 8 bases from V and 2 bases from J, leaving 7 bases between. Germline V gene lookup returns CDR1 MDHEN and CDR2 SYDVKM. The CDR3 protein is CASGGPYEQYF. The CDR3 DNA follows: TGTGCCAGCGGGGGACCCTACGAGCAGTACTTC.

The chain carries TRBV30 and TRBJ1-4; D is unclear. V was trimmed by 0 bases and J by 4 bases, leaving 6 bases between them. Per the germline V gene, CDR1 is GTSNPN and CDR2 is SVGIG (reference sequence). This CDR3 has 13 residues. The DNA of the CDR3 is TGTGCCTGGAGTGTTTCGGTTAATGAAAAACTGTTTTTT. Translating it yields CAWSVSVNEKLFF.

The rearrangement uses TRBV5-6 and TRBJ2-1; no clear D. V was pared by 2 bases and J by 0 bases, with 9 bases between. The CDR3 loop spans 15 amino acids. CDR1 and CDR2 (germline): SGHDT, YYEEEE. The CDR3 spells CASSLYPSSYNEQFF. CDR3 bases: TGTGCCAGCAGCTTATACCCGAGCTCCTACAATGAGCAGTTCTTC.

This chain links TRBV5-4 with TRBJ1-4; TRBD1 matches 12 bases. Trimming took 0 bases from V and 15 from J; bases not matched to a gene: 6. Germline assignment: CDR1 SGHNT and CDR2 YYREEE (reference sequence). The CDR3 extends over 14 amino acids. The CDR3 bases are TGTGCCAGCAGCTTGGAAGGGACAGGGGGCGGGATGTTTTTT. It yields the protein CASSLEGTGGGMFF.

The chain carries TRBV5-1 and TRBJ2-2, with unresolved D. V was pared by 1 base and J by 3 bases, with 13 bases between. CDR1 and CDR2 from the germline V gene are SGHRS and YFSETQ. The CDR3 has 16 amino acids. This CDR3 is CASSLQVEPDTGELFF. CDR3 in DNA: TGCGCCAGCAGCTTGCAGGTTGAGCCGGACACCGGGGAGCTGTTTTTT. The full variable domain, its missing parts supplied by reference TRBV5-1 and TRBJ2-2, is KAGVTQTPRYLIKTRGQQVTLSCSPISGHRSVSWYQQTPGQGLQFLFEYFSETQRNKGNFPGRFSGRQFSNSRSEMNVSTLELGDSALYLCASSLQVEPDTGELFFGEGSRLTVL.

The chain has TRBV12-3 or TRBV12-4 and TRBJ1-1, with a weak D call TRBD1 (5 bases). The CDR3 is made up of 11 amino acids. V dropped 2 bases and J dropped 11 bases, with 9 bases sitting between them. CDR3 nucleotides: TGTGCCAGCAGTTTACGGGGGTGGGCTTTCTTT. Protein sequence: CASSLRGWAFF.

This chain links TRBV19 with TRBJ2-5, with D unresolved. Per the germline V gene, CDR1 is LNHDA and CDR2 is SQIVND (reference sequence). This CDR3 is built from 13 residues. V dropped 6 bases and J dropped 5 bases, with 13 bases sitting between them. CDR3 sequence: CASSPVARETQYF. CDR3 bases: TGTGCCAGTAGCCCGGTGGCCCGGGAGACCCAGTACTTC.

The chain joins TRBV12-5 to TRBJ1-1, with D possibly TRBD1 on 5 matching bases. Germline V gives CDR1 LGHNT, CDR2 FRNRAP. CDR3 length equals 13 residues. Trimming removed 2 bases at V and 10 bases at J, with 14 bases between. In nucleotides, the CDR3 is TGTGCTAGTGGTTTGCCCCCTGGGGGGAGAGCTTTCTTT. Amino acids: CASGLPPGGRAFF.

In regard to this clone: The junction differs from germline at one of its ends, possibly a read error. The rearrangement joins TRBV2 to TRBJ2-5; 7 bases map to TRBD2. The CDR3 sequence is 13 residues long. Germline V lookup: CDR1 SNHLY, CDR2 FYNNEI. CDR3 in amino acids: CASRAGLQGTQYF. Written as DNA, the CDR3 is TGTGCCAGCAGAGCGGGACTCCAAGGGACCCAGTACTTC.

The chain couples TRBV6-5 to TRBJ1-1, with D unresolved. The germline gives CDR1 MNHEY, CDR2 SVGAGI. The CDR3 is made up of 13 amino acids. The germline V and J ends were trimmed by 5 bases and 0 bases, with 7 bases remaining between them. This CDR3 reads CASSTTVNTEAFF. CDR3 sequence (DNA): TGTGCCAGCAGTACCACAGTGAACACTGAAGCTTTCTTT.

CDR3 loop: CASSPRTGGNSPLHF. DNA for the CDR3: TGTGCCAGCAGCCCCCGGACAGGGGGCAATTCACCCCTCCACTTT. The rearrangement uses TRBV3-1 (or the pseudogene TRBV3-2) and TRBJ1-6; 11 nucleotides match TRBD1. V dropped 4 bases and J dropped 7; count of bases not matched to a gene: 3. The CDR3 has 15 amino acids. Germline V gives CDR1 LGHDT, CDR2 YNNKEL (reference sequence).

The chain has TRBV4-2 and TRBJ2-7, with D hard to call. Trimming pared 4 bases from V and 2 bases from J, leaving 12 bases between. The germline CDR1 and CDR2 sequences are LGHNA and YNFKEQ. This CDR3 is 14 amino acids long. The CDR3 loop reads CASSRDMGTYEQYF. DNA for the CDR3: TGTGCCAGCAGCCGAGACATGGGAACCTACGAGCAGTACTTC.

The J gene is TRBJ2-1, the V gene TRBV7-2, with TRBD2 as a possible D gene (7 bases). This CDR3 contains 15 residues. Germline-derived CDR1 and CDR2 are SGHTA and FQGNSA. V lost 5 bases, J lost 6 bases, and 17 bases lay in between. For the CDR3, the DNA is TGTGCCAGCAGCCCGCTCCGGGGGGCCGGCAATGAGCAGTTCTTC. It codes for CASSPLRGAGNEQFF.

V and J are TRBV6-5 and TRBJ2-7; 10 bases align to TRBD1. The germline V gene has CDR1 MNHEY and CDR2 SVGAGI. V lost 6 bases and J lost 4; bases outside the gene matches: 9. CDR3 length equals 15 residues. CDR3 bases: TGTGCCAGCAGCCGCTCCGGGACAGGGGAATACGAGCAGTACTTC. Its protein product is CASSRSGTGEYEQYF.

This clone was seen a handful of times. The rearrangement links TRBV28 to TRBJ1-1, with D unresolved. Between the trimmed V and J ends, which lost 2 bases and 11 bases, there was a span of 15 bases. The germline CDR1 and CDR2 sequences are MDHEN and SYDVKM. The length of the CDR3 is 13 residues. Here the CDR3 DNA reads TGTGCCAGCAGTTTAGTCGGCTTCGCCGATGCTTTCTTT. Protein product: CASSLVGFADAFF.

In this sample, this clone turned up once. This chain links TRBV27 with TRBJ1-6, with 9 bases that match TRBD1. The germline gives CDR1 MNHEY, CDR2 SMNVEV (reference sequence). Trimming at V came to 2 bases and at J to 12 bases, leaving 8 bases not matched to a gene. CDR3 length equals 15 residues. Written as DNA, the CDR3 is TGTGCCAGCAGTTTAAGCGGGACAGGGACTCGACCCCTCCACTTT. It encodes CASSLSGTGTRPLHF.

This chain connects TRBV13 to TRBJ1-1; D gene unclear. Looked up from germline, CDR1 is PRHDT and CDR2 is FYEKMQ (reference sequence). The CDR3 extends over 14 amino acids. The V and J ends lost 5 bases and 0 bases respectively, with 10 bases between them. The CDR3 is CASSGGRLNTEAFF. Written as DNA, the CDR3 is TGTGCCAGCAGCGGTGGACGGTTGAACACTGAAGCTTTCTTT.

V usage is TRBV10-2 and J usage is TRBJ1-1; no clear D. Germline values: CDR1 WSHSY, CDR2 SAAADI. V was clipped by 4 bases and J by 4 bases, with 13 bases between them. The CDR3 is 14 amino acids. The CDR3 DNA is TGCGCCAGCAGTGGGCCGGAGGCTAGCACTGAAGCTTTCTTT. Encoded protein: CASSGPEASTEAFF.

This clone occurred a few times. V and J are TRBV4-1 and TRBJ2-2; D might be TRBD1 (6 bases). The V and J ends lost 6 bases and 8 bases respectively, with 19 bases between them. The CDR3 has 15 residues. Germline-derived CDR1 and CDR2 are MGHRA and YSYEKL. The CDR3 spells CASSSGTNWLGELFF. The CDR3 DNA reads TGCGCCAGCAGTTCCGGGACAAACTGGTTGGGGGAGCTGTTTTTT.

The V call is TRBV7-9, the J call TRBJ2-3; TRBD2 agrees at 11 bases. After removal of 5 bases from V and 5 bases from J, the junction contained 6 bases not matched to a gene. The CDR3 totals 15 residues. Germline CDR1 reads SEHNR; CDR2 reads FQNEAQ (reference sequence). CDR3 in amino acids: CASSHSGGAEDTQYF. CDR3 nucleotides: TGTGCCAGCAGCCATAGCGGGGGGGCCGAAGATACGCAGTATTTT.

The CDR3 coding sequence is TGTGCCAGCAGGGGGGGAGGGATGAGCAATCAGCCCCAGCATTTT. Its protein product is CASRGGGMSNQPQHF. The rearrangement uses TRBV6-5 and TRBJ1-5, with D maybe TRBD1 (5 bases). The CDR3 extends over 15 amino acids. The V end was cut by 6 bases, the J end by 1 base, with 13 bases between. The germline V gene encodes CDR1 MNHEY and CDR2 SVGAGI.